This TCR beta chain comes out of a study of T cells in Graves' hyperthyroidism and ophthalmopathy. This clonotype was found many times. In germline, CDR1 is SGHDT, CDR2 YYEEEE. The CDR3 consists of 13 residues. Unmatched junction bases numbered 2, after V lost 4 bases and J lost 6 bases. It was RNA transcripts that yielded the amplified TCR beta CDR3 regions. The HTBI primer set served for first-round RT-PCR of the TCR CDR3. Each CDR3 protein is one row after TCRdb ran MiXCR on the multiplex PCR reads. The sample has about 580,000 distinct CDR3 sequences, just over 45% seen once; the top ten hold about 8%.

The origin of this receptor is a woman between 18 and 29 years old with Graves' hyperthyroidism. Sample: peripheral blood or thyroid tissue (not recorded which). The J gene is TRBJ2-2, the V gene TRBV5-6, with TRBD1 matching over 8 bases. The chain's CDR3 is CASSRTGSGELFF. Written as DNA, the CDR3 is TGTGCCAGCAGCCGGACAGGGTCCGGGGAGCTGTTTTTT.